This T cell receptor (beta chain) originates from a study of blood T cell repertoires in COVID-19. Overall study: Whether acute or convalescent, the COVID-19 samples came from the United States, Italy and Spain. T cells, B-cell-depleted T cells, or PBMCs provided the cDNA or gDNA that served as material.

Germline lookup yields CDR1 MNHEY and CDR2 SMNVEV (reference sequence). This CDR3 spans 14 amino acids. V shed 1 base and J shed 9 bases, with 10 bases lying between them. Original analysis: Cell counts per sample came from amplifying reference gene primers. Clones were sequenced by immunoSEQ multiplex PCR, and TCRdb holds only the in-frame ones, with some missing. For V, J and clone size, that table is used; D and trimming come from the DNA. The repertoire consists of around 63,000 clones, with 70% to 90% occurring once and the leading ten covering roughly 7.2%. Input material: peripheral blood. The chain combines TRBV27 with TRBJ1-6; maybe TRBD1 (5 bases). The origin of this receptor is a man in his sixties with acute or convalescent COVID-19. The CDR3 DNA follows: TGTGCCAGCAGTTTATATTCCAGGGCTTCACCCCTCCACTTT. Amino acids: CASSLYSRASPLHF.